The T cell receptor beta chain described here comes from a study of blood T cells in healthy people across ages (dated by TCRdb to about 2015). As for the study more broadly: In model experiments, template switching captured roughly one uniquely barcoded TCR beta cDNA molecule for every two T cells. Age-related changes in TCR beta repertoire diversity were measured in the study by deep sequencing normalized with unique cDNA molecular identifiers. Four age groups were formed from the donors: young (average 16 years), middle-aged (around 40), aged (62) and long-lived (roughly 88). To avoid experimental bias, donors of different ages were distributed randomly across sequencing lanes. Using the same blood draw, the study looked at two additional independent replicas of 1 million unique cDNA reads for two donors, one aged 18 to 30 and the other aged 80 or older. Here is what the overall study found, with its caveats: Estimates of total diversity based on one million sequenced T cells were regarded as lower bounds and as underestimates. Donor CMV infection status was unknown, potentially confounding age-related changes in expanded clonotypes. As age increased, observed TCR beta diversity per million T cells dropped in a roughly linear way, and a significant reduction was already evident by age around 41. Compared with the aged group, the long-lived group had more naive CD4+ T cells, fewer expanded clones and increased TCR diversity, a pattern suggesting age selection. A strong correlation was found between observed TCR beta diversity and the percentage of naive T cells measured by flow cytometry. Because profiling used bulk unsorted PBMCs, naive and antigen-experienced compartments could not be compared conclusively.

The germline V gene encodes CDR1 DFQATT and CDR2 SNEGSKA (reference sequence). Trimming takes 2 bases from V and 6 bases from J, and the germline ends sit 16 bases apart. There are 14 amino acids in the CDR3, from cysteine to phenylalanine inclusive. The retained sequence is limited to the CDR3, 42 bases, with the frame set at the first base. This clonotype was seen just once. Its specific antigen is unknown. No clone much larger than this one lies a single base away; base qualities are absent. A single read is weak support. The roughly 38 donors, aged 6 to 90 years, were systemically healthy Caucasian individuals from Russia. Around 10 milliliters of peripheral blood were collected from each donor into EDTA-treated Vacutainer tubes. Ficoll-Paque density-gradient centrifugation was used to isolate PBMCs, with at least 6.5 million obtained per sample. Trizol reagent was used to extract total RNA from the PBMCs, yielding at least 5.5 micrograms per sample. The percentages of naive CD45RAhigh/CD27high T cells were determined by flow cytometry on a PBMC aliquot from every donor.

Library preparation employed 5' RACE. The sequencer listed for this sample is Illumina HiSeq 2500. A second roughly 7 to 11 cycle PCR used a sample-barcoded 5' primer and a J-beta primer mix. A unique molecular identifier was introduced onto each TCR beta cDNA molecule by a template-switch 5' adaptor carrying 12 random nucleotides. Each sample yielded at least 2.5 million CDR3-containing paired-end reads. First-strand cDNA synthesis was performed from all RNA using the Mint cDNA synthesis kit, with priming by a TRBC-specific oligonucleotide. After uracil-DNA glycosylase treatment, a first 18-cycle PCR used universal primers M1SS and BC2_uni_R on all cDNA. Concerning the study's data processing: Each sample was normalized by randomly selecting 1 million high-quality reads, each carrying a distinct molecular identifier. Reads with shared molecular identifiers were discarded instead of being binned into consensus sequences. MiTCR, set to a Q25 quality threshold and the strictest error-elimination algorithm, was used for CDR3 identification, clonotype clustering and error correction. Lower-bound total TCR beta diversity was estimated with a nonparametric unseen species model using Euler transformation. TCRdb took the public reads, trimmed them with fastp at Q25, ran MiXCR for clone calling and kept in-frame beta chains. Each CDR3 protein gets just one entry, which takes the most common genes and DNA from the rows behind it. TCRdb's processing, not the authors' own work, is the source of the V and J calls. The sample includes around 1.5 million distinct CDR3 sequences, with 34% observed a single time. About 11% of the sample belongs to the ten largest clones.

Sequencing was done on a sample of blood. The chain joins TRBV20-1 to TRBJ1-1; possibly the D gene is TRBD1, per 5 matching bases. The receptor was derived from a woman in her 30s in good health. CDR3 reads: CSARPGPSRSEAFF. The DNA sequence is given as TGCAGTGCTAGACCGGGGCCCTCACGCTCTGAAGCTTTCTTT.